The 32 T cell receptor beta chains in this list originate from one sample, sequenced in a study of identical twins. Each CDR3 protein gets one entry after TCRdb re-called the 5' RACE reads with MiXCR. The sample has roughly 720,000 distinct CDR3 sequences, 15% to 20% seen once. These data were likewise used in another study, on T cells expressing NK-cell markers.

Sequencing was carried out using PBMCs. These receptor sequences come from a woman under 30 in good health.

This sequence joins TRBV5-1 and TRBJ2-5; 11 bases are a match to TRBD2. This CDR3 spans 20 amino acids. CDR1 SGHRS and CDR2 YFSETQ come from the germline V gene. The V segment lost 2 bases and the J segment 1 base; nucleotides outside the gene matches: 16. The CDR3 sequence is CASSFLPGLAERAAQETQYF. In nucleotides, the CDR3 is TGCGCCAGCAGCTTTTTGCCGGGACTAGCGGAGAGGGCGGCCCAAGAGACCCAGTACTTC.

This clonotype was counted a few times. CDR3 region: CASSYSRGSLNYGYTF. The CDR3 bases are TGTGCCAGCAGTTACTCGAGAGGGAGTCTTAACTATGGCTACACCTTC. This rearrangement joins TRBV6-5 to TRBJ1-2, with D unresolved. The CDR3 contains 16 residues. CDR1 is MNHEY, CDR2 SVGAGI, per germline. V gave up 0 bases and J gave up 1 base, with 12 bases separating them.

The V gene is TRBV12-3 or TRBV12-4, the J gene TRBJ1-2; TRBD1 matches 7 bases. This CDR3 has 15 residues. V lost 4 bases, J lost 7 bases, and 12 bases stayed unmatched. CDR3 in amino acids: CASSSFTGASTGYTF. The CDR3 DNA reads TGTGCCAGCAGTTCCTTTACAGGGGCCTCAACTGGCTACACCTTC.

This clonotype has a handful of counts. The gene calls are TRBV6-1 and TRBJ1-1; 9 bases map to TRBD1. CDR1 MNHNS and CDR2 SASEGT come from the germline V gene. This CDR3 contains 15 residues. V was clipped by 5 bases and J by 5 bases; unmatched bases: 9. CDR3 nucleotide sequence: TGTGCCAGCAGTCCGGACAGGGGAGGGTGGACTGAAGCTTTCTTT. Translated, it gives CASSPDRGGWTEAFF.

This clonotype was found a few times. The V and J genes are TRBV9 and TRBJ2-7, with TRBD1 matching over 7 bases. The CDR3 is made up of 14 amino acids. Germline V gene sequence: CDR1 SGDLS, CDR2 YYNGEE. The ends lost 3 bases at V and 6 bases at J; junction bases unmatched: 9. CDR3 amino acids: CASSARQGKGEQYF. CDR3 in DNA: TGTGCCAGCAGCGCCCGACAGGGAAAGGGCGAGCAGTACTTC.

This clonotype was seen a few times. The chain uses TRBV20-1 and TRBJ2-5, with D possibly matching TRBD1 (6 bases). Trimming stripped 3 bases from V and 4 bases from J, with 21 bases between. The germline CDR1 and CDR2 sequences are DFQATT and SNEGSKA (reference sequence). The CDR3 contains 16 residues. CDR3 bases: TGCAGTGCTAGCCCCCGACTCAGAGGGGGTGGAGAGACCCAGTACTTC. Its protein is CSASPRLRGGGETQYF.

The chain is built from TRBV7-9 and TRBJ2-4, with unresolved D. The CDR3 consists of 12 residues. With 5 bases removed from V and 7 bases from J, the gap between germline ends came to 9 bases. Looked up from germline, CDR1 is SEHNR and CDR2 is FQNEAQ (reference sequence). The CDR3: CASSPLKNIQYF. CDR3 bases: TGTGCCAGCAGCCCCCTTAAGAACATTCAGTACTTC.

The J gene is TRBJ2-6, the V gene TRBV6-1; TRBD1 aligns across 11 bases. In germline, CDR1 is MNHNS, CDR2 SASEGT. V trimming: 6 bases; J trimming: 0 bases; junction bases outside the gene matches: 7. CDR3 length equals 18 residues. The CDR3: CASSLAGTGGSGANVLTF. In DNA, the CDR3 is TGTGCCAGCAGCCTGGCCGGGACAGGGGGCTCTGGGGCCAACGTCCTGACTTTC.

This chain uses TRBV11-2 with TRBJ2-1; TRBD2 matches 8 bases. Germline trimming cut 3 bases from V and 3 bases from J; bases unmatched to any gene: 10. Germline CDR1 SGHAT, CDR2 FQNNGV. The CDR3 loop spans 17 amino acids. DNA of the CDR3: TGTGCCAGCAGCTTGGACCTAGCGGGTGGAAACTACAATGAGCAGTTCTTC. Translating gives CASSLDLAGGNYNEQFF.

The table lists this clonotype with a few counts. The chain combines TRBV7-2 with TRBJ1-3; D unresolved. The CDR3 sequence is 13 residues long. Trimming shortened V by 5 bases and J by 3 bases, and 8 bases separated the two germline ends. The V gene's germline CDR1 is SGHTA and CDR2 FQGNSA. CDR3 region: CASSEVNGNTIYF. For the CDR3, the DNA is TGTGCCAGCAGCGAAGTCAATGGAAACACCATATATTTT.

The chain uses TRBV7-2 and TRBJ2-5, with a tentative D call TRBD2 (6 bases). CDR3 length equals 16 residues. Germline-derived CDR1 and CDR2 are SGHTA and FQGNSA. Deletions cut 1 base from V and 2 bases from J, with 14 bases between. CDR3 DNA sequence: TGTGCCAGCAGCTTAGAACTAGCTTGGGGACAAGAGACCCAGTACTTC. Translated, it gives CASSLELAWGQETQYF. The variable domain in full, with the rest retrieved from reference TRBV7-2 and TRBJ2-5, is GAGVSQSPSNKVTEKGKDVELRCDPISGHTALYWYRQSLGQGLEFLIYFQGNSAPDKSGLPSDRFSAERTGGSVSTLTIQRTQQEDSAVYLCASSLELAWGQETQYFGPGTRLLVL.

J is TRBJ2-3 and V is TRBV29-1; D uncertain. The V gene lost 1 base and the J gene lost 6 bases, with 8 bases spanning the gap. The CDR3 runs 12 residues. The germline CDR1 and CDR2 sequences are SQVTM and ANQGSEA. The CDR3 bases are TGCAGCGTTGAAGGACCAGGTGATACGCAGTATTTT. Its protein product is CSVEGPGDTQYF.

The CDR3 nucleotides are TGTGCCAGCAGCTTTTCTGGATATCGTGCAGCGAGGAACACCGGGGAGCTGTTTTTT. This translates into CASSFSGYRAARNTGELFF. The chain recombines TRBV11-2 with TRBJ2-2; D remains ambiguous. With 3 bases removed from V and 1 base from J, the gap between germline ends came to 21 bases. The V gene's germline CDR1 is SGHAT and CDR2 FQNNGV. The CDR3 sequence is 19 residues long.

The rearrangement joins TRBV15 to TRBJ2-1; the D gene is possibly TRBD2 (5 bases). CDR1 and CDR2 (germline): LNHNV, YYDKDF (reference sequence). V was shortened by 6 bases and J by 11 bases, with 20 bases between the two germline ends. The CDR3 has 14 residues. For the CDR3, the DNA is TGTGCCACCAGATCGCTAGCAGGACGGAATCAGCAGTTCTTC. Protein sequence: CATRSLAGRNQQFF.

This clonotype appeared a few times. In DNA form, the CDR3 reads TGCAGTGCGGTAGGGATGCCCGGGGGCGAGCAGTACTTC. This encodes CSAVGMPGGEQYF. V and J are TRBV20-1 and TRBJ2-7; possibly TRBD2 for D (6 bases). Germline V lookup: CDR1 DFQATT, CDR2 SNEGSKA (reference sequence). The CDR3 has 13 residues. V lost 6 bases to trimming and J lost 6 bases, with 18 bases between them.

The gene calls are TRBV5-4 and TRBJ2-7; possibly TRBD2 for D (6 bases). Germline assignment: CDR1 SGHNT and CDR2 YYREEE (reference sequence). V lost 2 bases to trimming and J lost 10 bases, with 10 bases between them. This CDR3 is built from 11 residues. In nucleotides, the CDR3 is TGTGCCAGCAGCTTTGGAGGGCCTCAGTACTTC. Its protein product is CASSFGGPQYF.

This clonotype was found many times. The chain carries TRBV10-1 and TRBJ2-5; 7 bases agree with TRBD1. The V and J ends lost 7 bases and 1 base, in that order; junction bases with no gene match: 9. This CDR3 contains 15 residues. Per germline, CDR1 WNHNN and CDR2 SYGVQD (reference sequence). DNA of the CDR3: TGCGCCAGCACCACACGACAGGGATTCCAAGAGACCCAGTACTTC. Its protein product is CASTTRQGFQETQYF.

The gene calls are TRBV27 and TRBJ2-2, with TRBD2 matching over 9 bases. The length of the CDR3 is 19 residues. Germline CDR1 is MNHEY and CDR2 is SMNVEV (reference sequence). V was pared by 4 bases and J by 0 bases, with 12 bases of the junction left unmatched. CDR3 residues: CASSSTSPGLAANTGELFF. The CDR3 region has the DNA TGTGCCAGCAGTTCCACATCACCGGGACTAGCAGCGAACACCGGGGAGCTGTTTTTT.

The DNA of the CDR3 is TGTGCCAGCAGCGTAGTTCAGGGGGCGCGTACCGGGGAGCTGTTTTTT. This sequence encodes CASSVVQGARTGELFF. The chain combines TRBV9 with TRBJ2-2; 8 bases agree with TRBD1. This CDR3 region has 16 residues. Germline V CDR1 and CDR2: SGDLS, YYNGEE. Trimming took 0 bases from V and 5 from J; bases not matched to a gene: 6.

The J gene is TRBJ2-3, the V gene TRBV4-2; 7 bases are a match to TRBD1. Germline V CDR1 and CDR2: LGHNA, YNFKEQ. This CDR3 comprises 16 residues. With V trimmed by 6 bases and J by 2 bases, 11 bases remained unmatched. In nucleotides, the CDR3 is TGTGCCAGCAGGGACAGAACAGGGGACACCACAGATACGCAGTATTTT. This encodes CASRDRTGDTTDTQYF.

This chain uses TRBV7-8 with TRBJ2-1; 14 bases line up with TRBD2. In germline, CDR1 is SGHVS, CDR2 FQNEAQ. The CDR3 covers 17 residues. Trimming removed 5 bases from V and 8 bases from J; junction bases left unmatched: 11. This chain's CDR3 is CASSPRLAGGKTYEQFF. CDR3 nucleotides: TGTGCCAGCAGCCCTCGACTAGCGGGAGGGAAAACTTATGAGCAGTTCTTC.

The rearrangement links TRBV2 to TRBJ2-1; D call uncertain. V gave up 2 bases and J gave up 13 bases, with 9 bases separating them. Looked up from germline, CDR1 is SNHLY and CDR2 is FYNNEI. This CDR3 comprises 11 residues. CDR3 amino acids: CASSERATQFF. The DNA for the CDR3 is TGTGCCAGCAGTGAAAGGGCTACACAGTTCTTC.

The chain uses TRBV6-5 and TRBJ2-3; 12 bases agree with TRBD2. The CDR3 totals 15 residues. V shed 2 bases, J shed 4 bases, and the junction held 1 base outside the gene matches. From germline, CDR1 is MNHEY and CDR2 SVGAGI. The CDR3 nucleotides are TGTGCCAGCAGTTACCCTAGCGGGGGGGCAGATACGCAGTATTTT. Protein: CASSYPSGGADTQYF.

This clonotype was counted at least ten times. This chain uses TRBV3-1 with TRBJ2-1; D tentatively fits TRBD1 or TRBD2 (5 bases each). Germline values: CDR1 LGHDT, CDR2 YNNKEL (reference sequence). Trimming took off 4 bases at V and 4 bases at J, with 14 bases between the two ends. There are 15 residues in the CDR3. CDR3 sequence reads: CASSRDGSSYNEQFF. Here the CDR3 DNA reads TGTGCCAGCAGCCGGGACGGATCATCGTACAATGAGCAGTTCTTC.

This clonotype has only a few counts. The chain couples TRBV20-1 to TRBJ2-1, with 13 bases that match TRBD2. V shed 4 bases, J shed 8 bases, and the junction held 11 bases outside the gene matches. The CDR3 totals 16 residues. The germline CDR1 and CDR2 sequences are DFQATT and SNEGSKA (reference sequence). The CDR3 sequence is CSAMPWTSGSIDEQFF. CDR3 nucleotides: TGCAGTGCTATGCCTTGGACTAGCGGGAGTATCGATGAGCAGTTCTTC.

The V and J genes are TRBV29-1 and TRBJ1-1; D might be TRBD1 (5 bases). Between the trimmed V and J ends, which lost 7 bases and 0 bases, there was a span of 12 bases. CDR1 is SQVTM and CDR2 is ANQGSEA in the germline V gene. The CDR3 runs 13 residues. CDR3 DNA: TGCAGCGCATTGACAGCCATGAACACTGAAGCTTTCTTT. Translated: CSALTAMNTEAFF.

The CDR3 here is CASSALLPYNEQFF. In DNA, the CDR3 is TGTGCCAGCAGCGCGCTATTACCCTACAATGAGCAGTTCTTC. The gene calls are TRBV6-4 and TRBJ2-1, with unresolved D. CDR1 and CDR2 (germline): MRHNA, SNTAGT. V gave up 6 bases and J gave up 2 bases, with 11 bases separating them. This CDR3 is built from 14 residues.

This clonotype was counted only a few times. The chain recombines TRBV20-1 with TRBJ2-7; TRBD2 agrees at 8 bases. Trimming cost V 5 bases and J 4 bases; bases outside gene matches: 7. This CDR3 has 13 residues. Germline assignment: CDR1 DFQATT and CDR2 SNEGSKA (reference sequence). DNA for the CDR3: TGCAGTGCTCCCTCGGGGGGGCGATACGAGCAGTACTTC. This translates into CSAPSGGRYEQYF.

This clonotype has more than one count but fewer than ten. CDR3 loop: CASSPQGTSSTDTQYF. CDR3 DNA: TGTGCCAGCAGCCCCCAGGGAACCTCTAGCACAGATACGCAGTATTTT. The chain joins TRBV12-3 or TRBV12-4 to TRBJ2-3; tentative D call: TRBD1 (5 bases). The CDR3 runs to 16 residues. The V end lost 6 bases, the J end lost 0 bases, and 16 bases lay between the germline ends.

The chain combines TRBV20-1 with TRBJ2-7, with TRBD1 matching 8 bases. Germline V gene lookup returns CDR1 DFQATT and CDR2 SNEGSKA (reference sequence). The junction had 7 bases not matched to a gene; V was cut back by 5 bases and J by 4 bases. This CDR3 contains 13 residues. CDR3 sequence: CSASFDRGYEQYF. In nucleotides, the CDR3 is TGCAGTGCTTCTTTCGACAGGGGTTACGAGCAGTACTTC.

This clonotype was detected once. This chain links TRBV18 with TRBJ2-7; D is unresolved. Per the germline V gene, CDR1 is KGHSH and CDR2 is LQKENI. The germline V and J ends were trimmed by 4 bases and 5 bases, with 12 bases remaining between them. The CDR3 is made up of 13 amino acids. CDR3 region: CASSRSSFDEQYV. As DNA, the CDR3 is TGTGCCAGCTCACGATCTTCTTTCGACGAGCAGTACGTC.

This clonotype was counted only a few times. The chain combines TRBV20-1 with TRBJ2-1; 13 bases fit TRBD2. CDR1 and CDR2 (germline): DFQATT, SNEGSKA (reference sequence). Losses at the gene ends were 4 bases for V and 6 bases for J; bases not matched to a gene: 9. The CDR3 spans 16 residues. The CDR3 is CSATSPRTSGSNEQFF. The CDR3, as DNA: TGCAGTGCTACGTCCCCTAGGACTAGCGGGAGCAATGAGCAGTTCTTC.